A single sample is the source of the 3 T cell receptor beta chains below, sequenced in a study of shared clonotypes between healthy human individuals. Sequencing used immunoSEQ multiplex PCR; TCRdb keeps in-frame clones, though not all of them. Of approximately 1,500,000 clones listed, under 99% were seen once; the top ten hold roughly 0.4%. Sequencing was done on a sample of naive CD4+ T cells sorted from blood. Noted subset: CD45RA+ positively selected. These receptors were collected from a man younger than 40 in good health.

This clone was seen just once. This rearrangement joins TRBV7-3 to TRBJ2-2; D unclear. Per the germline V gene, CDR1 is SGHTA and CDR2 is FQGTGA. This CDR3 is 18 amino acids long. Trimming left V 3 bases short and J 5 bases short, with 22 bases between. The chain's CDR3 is CASSFEAGRSQFTGELFF. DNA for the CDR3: TGTGCCAGCAGCTTTGAGGCCGGACGCAGCCAGTTTACCGGGGAGCTGTTTTTT.

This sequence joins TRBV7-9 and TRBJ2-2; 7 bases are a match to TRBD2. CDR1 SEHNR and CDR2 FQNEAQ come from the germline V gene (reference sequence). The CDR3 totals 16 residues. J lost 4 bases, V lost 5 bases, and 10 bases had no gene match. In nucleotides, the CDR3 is TGTGCCAGCAGCCCCCGCCCGGGGGAGGGCACCGGGGAGCTGTTTTTT. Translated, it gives CASSPRPGEGTGELFF.

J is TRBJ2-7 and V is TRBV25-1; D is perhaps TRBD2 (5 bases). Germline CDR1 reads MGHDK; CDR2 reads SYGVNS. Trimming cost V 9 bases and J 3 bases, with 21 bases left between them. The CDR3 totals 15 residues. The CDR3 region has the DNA TGTGCCAGTAGCAACCGGGGTGCCGGGCACTACGAGCAGTACTTC. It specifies CASSNRGAGHYEQYF.